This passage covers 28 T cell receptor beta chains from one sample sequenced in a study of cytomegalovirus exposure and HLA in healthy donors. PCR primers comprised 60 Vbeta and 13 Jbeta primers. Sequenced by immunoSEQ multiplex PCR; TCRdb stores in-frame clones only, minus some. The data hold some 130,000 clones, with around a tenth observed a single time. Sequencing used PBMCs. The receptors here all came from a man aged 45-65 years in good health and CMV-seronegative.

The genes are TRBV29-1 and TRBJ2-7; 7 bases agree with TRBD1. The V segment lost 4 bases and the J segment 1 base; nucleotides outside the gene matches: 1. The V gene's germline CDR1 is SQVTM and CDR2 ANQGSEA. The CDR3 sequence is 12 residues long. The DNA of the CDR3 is TGCAGCGTTGTGACAGGGTCCTACGAGCAGTACTTC. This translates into CSVVTGSYEQYF.

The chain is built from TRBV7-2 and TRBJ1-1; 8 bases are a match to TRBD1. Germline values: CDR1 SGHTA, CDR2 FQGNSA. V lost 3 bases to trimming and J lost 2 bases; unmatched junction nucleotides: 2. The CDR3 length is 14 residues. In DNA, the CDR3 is TGTGCCAGCAGCTTCCAGGGGGCAAACACTGAAGCTTTCTTT. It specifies CASSFQGANTEAFF.

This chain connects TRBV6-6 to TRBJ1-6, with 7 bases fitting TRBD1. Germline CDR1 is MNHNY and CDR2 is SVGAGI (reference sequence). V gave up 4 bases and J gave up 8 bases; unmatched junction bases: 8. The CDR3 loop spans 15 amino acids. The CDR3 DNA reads TGTGCCAGCAGTTCTGGGACAGCAGATTATTCACCCCTCCACTTT. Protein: CASSSGTADYSPLHF.

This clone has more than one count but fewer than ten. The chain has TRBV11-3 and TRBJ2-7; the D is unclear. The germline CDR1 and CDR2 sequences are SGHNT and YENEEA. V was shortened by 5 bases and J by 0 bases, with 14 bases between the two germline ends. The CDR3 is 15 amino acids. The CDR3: CASSPPKHRSYEQYF. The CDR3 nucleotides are TGTGCCAGCAGCCCCCCGAAACACCGCTCCTACGAGCAGTACTTC.

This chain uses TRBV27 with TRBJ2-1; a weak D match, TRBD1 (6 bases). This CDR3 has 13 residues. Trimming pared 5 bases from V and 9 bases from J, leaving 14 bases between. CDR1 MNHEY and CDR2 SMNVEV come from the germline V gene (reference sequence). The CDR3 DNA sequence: TGTGCCAGCAGTACAGGGACCGCTTTTGAGCAGTTCTTC. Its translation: CASSTGTAFEQFF.

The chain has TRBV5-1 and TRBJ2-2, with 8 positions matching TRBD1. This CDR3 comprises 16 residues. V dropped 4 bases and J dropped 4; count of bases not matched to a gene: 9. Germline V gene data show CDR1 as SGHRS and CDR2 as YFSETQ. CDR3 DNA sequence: TGCGCCAGCAGCCAAGGACAGGGAATGATCACCGGGGAGCTGTTTTTT. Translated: CASSQGQGMITGELFF.

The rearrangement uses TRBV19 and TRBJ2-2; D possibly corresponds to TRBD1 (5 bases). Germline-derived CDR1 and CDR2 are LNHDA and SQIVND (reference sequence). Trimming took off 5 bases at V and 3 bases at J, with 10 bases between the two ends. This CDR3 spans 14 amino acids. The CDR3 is CASSPQVYTGELFF. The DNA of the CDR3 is TGTGCCAGTAGTCCACAGGTTTACACCGGGGAGCTGTTTTTT. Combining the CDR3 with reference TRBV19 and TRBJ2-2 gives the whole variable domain DGGITQSPKYLFRKEGQNVTLSCEQNLNHDAMYWYRQDPGQGLRLIYYSQIVNDFQKGDIAEGYSVSREKKESFPLTVTSAQKNPTAFYLCASSPQVYTGELFFGEGSRLTVL.

Written as DNA, the CDR3 is TGTGCCAGCAGCTTATCGGGGTCAGCGACAGGGTTGTACACCTTC. Protein product: CASSLSGSATGLYTF. The V gene is TRBV7-9, the J gene TRBJ1-2; TRBD1 agrees at 7 bases. Trimming took 2 bases from V and 11 from J; bases not matched to a gene: 14. The CDR3 has 15 amino acids. CDR1 SEHNR and CDR2 FQNEAQ come from the germline V gene (reference sequence).

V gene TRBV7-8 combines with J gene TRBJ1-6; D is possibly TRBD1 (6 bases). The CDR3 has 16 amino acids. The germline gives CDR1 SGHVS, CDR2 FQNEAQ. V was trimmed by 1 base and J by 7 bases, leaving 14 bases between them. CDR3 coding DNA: TGTGCCAGCAGCTTAGAGGTCCGGACAGTCAATTCACCCCTCCACTTT. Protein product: CASSLEVRTVNSPLHF.

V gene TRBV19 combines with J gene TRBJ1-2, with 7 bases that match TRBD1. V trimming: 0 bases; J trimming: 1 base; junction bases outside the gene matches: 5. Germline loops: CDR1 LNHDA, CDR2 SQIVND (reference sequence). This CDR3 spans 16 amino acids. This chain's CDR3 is CASSIDGQVRNYGYTF. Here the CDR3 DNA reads TGTGCCAGTAGTATAGATGGACAGGTTCGTAACTATGGCTACACCTTC.

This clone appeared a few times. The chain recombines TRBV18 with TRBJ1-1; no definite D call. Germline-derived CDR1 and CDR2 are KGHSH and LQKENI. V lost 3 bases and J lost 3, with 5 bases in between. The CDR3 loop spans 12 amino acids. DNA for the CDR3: TGTGCCAGCTCACCGGGAGACACTGAAGCTTTCTTT. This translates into CASSPGDTEAFF.

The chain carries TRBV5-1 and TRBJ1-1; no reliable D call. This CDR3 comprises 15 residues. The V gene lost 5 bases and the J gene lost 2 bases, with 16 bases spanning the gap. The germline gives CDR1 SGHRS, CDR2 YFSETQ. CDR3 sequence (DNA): TGCGCCAGCAGTGTGTCCCAAACAGAAAACACTGAAGCTTTCTTT. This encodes CASSVSQTENTEAFF.

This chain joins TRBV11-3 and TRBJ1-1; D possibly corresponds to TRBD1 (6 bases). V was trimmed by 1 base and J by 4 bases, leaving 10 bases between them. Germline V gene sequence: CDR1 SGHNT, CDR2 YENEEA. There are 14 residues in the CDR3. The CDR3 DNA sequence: TGTGCCAGCAGCTTAGGAGAAGGGGGCACTGAAGCTTTCTTT. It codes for CASSLGEGGTEAFF.

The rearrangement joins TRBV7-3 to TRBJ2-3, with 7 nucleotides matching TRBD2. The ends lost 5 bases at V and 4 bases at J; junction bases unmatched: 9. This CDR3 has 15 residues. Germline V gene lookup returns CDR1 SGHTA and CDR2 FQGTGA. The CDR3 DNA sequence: TGTGCCAGCAGCCCGTCGGGGGGTACAGCAGATACGCAGTATTTT. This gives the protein CASSPSGGTADTQYF.

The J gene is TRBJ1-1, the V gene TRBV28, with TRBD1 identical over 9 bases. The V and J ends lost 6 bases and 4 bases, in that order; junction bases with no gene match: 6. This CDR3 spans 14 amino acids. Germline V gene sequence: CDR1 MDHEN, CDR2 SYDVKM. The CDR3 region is CASSRTGARTEAFF. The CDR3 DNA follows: TGTGCCAGCAGCCGGACAGGGGCCCGCACTGAAGCTTTCTTT.

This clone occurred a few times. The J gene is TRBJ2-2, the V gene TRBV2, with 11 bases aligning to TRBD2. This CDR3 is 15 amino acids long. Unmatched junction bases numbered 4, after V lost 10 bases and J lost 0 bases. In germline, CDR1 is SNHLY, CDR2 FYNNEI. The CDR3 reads CATMGLAANTGELFF. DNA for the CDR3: TGTGCCACCATGGGACTAGCGGCGAACACCGGGGAGCTGTTTTTT.

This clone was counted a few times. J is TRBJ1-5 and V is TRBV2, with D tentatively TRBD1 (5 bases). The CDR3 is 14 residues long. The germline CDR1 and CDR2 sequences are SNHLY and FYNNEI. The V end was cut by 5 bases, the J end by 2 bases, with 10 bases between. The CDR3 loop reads CASSNGRGNQPQHF. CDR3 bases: TGTGCCAGCAGTAACGGCAGGGGCAATCAGCCCCAGCATTTT.

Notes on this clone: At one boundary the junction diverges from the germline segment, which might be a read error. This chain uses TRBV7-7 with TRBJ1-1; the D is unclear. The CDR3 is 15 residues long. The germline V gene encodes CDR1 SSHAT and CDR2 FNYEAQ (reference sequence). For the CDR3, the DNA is TGTGCTAGCAGCCCGCCGGGAGATCTGAACACTGAAGCTTTCTTT. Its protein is CASSPPGDLNTEAFF.

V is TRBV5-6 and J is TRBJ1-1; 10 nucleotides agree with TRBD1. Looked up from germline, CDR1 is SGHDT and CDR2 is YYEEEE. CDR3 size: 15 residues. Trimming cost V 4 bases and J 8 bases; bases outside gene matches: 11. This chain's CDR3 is CASSPTGTGALEAFF. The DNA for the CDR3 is TGTGCCAGCAGCCCAACCGGGACAGGGGCTCTAGAAGCTTTCTTT.

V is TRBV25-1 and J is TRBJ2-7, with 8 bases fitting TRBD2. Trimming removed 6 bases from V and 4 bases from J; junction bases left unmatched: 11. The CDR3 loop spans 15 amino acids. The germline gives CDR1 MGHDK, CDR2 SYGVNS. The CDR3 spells CASSPRTSPSYEQYF. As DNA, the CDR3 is TGTGCCAGCAGCCCACGGACTAGCCCCTCTTACGAGCAGTACTTC.

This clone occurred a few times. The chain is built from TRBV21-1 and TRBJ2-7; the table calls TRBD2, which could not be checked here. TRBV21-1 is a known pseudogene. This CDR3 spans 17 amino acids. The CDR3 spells CASSKALSRGNSYEQYF. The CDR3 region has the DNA TGTGCCAGCAGCAAAGCGCTTTCGCGGGGGAACTCCTACGAGCAGTACTTC.

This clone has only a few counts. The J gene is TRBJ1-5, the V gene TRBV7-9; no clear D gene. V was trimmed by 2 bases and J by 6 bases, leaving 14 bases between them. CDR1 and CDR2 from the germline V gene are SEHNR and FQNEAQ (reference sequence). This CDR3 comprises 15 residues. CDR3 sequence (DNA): TGTGCCAGCAGCTTATTCGGGGAGGTCCGTCAGCCCCAGCATTTT. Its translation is CASSLFGEVRQPQHF.

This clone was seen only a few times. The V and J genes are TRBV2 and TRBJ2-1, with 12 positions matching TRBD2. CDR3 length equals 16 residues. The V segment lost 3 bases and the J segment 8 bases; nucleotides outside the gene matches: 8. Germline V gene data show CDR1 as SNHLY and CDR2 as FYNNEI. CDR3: CASSETTSGSFHEQFF. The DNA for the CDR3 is TGTGCCAGCAGTGAGACGACTAGCGGGAGTTTCCATGAGCAGTTCTTC.

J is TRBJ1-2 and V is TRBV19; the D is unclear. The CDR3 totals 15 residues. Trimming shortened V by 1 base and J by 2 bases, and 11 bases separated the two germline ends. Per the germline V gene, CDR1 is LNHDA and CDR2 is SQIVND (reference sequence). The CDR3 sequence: CASSIGLGGNYGYTF. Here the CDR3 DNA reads TGTGCCAGTAGTATAGGACTGGGAGGGAACTATGGCTACACCTTC.

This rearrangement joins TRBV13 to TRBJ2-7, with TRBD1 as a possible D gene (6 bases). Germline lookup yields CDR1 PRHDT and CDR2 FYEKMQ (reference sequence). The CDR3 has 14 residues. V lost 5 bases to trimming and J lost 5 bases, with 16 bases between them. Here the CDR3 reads CASSPPTGIHEQYF. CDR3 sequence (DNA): TGTGCCAGCAGCCCCCCCACAGGGATCCACGAGCAGTACTTC.

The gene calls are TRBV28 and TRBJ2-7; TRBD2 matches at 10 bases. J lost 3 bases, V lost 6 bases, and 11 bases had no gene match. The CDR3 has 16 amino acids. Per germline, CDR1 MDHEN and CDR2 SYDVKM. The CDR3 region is CASSHATGLALYEQYF. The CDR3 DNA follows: TGTGCCAGCAGCCATGCAACGGGACTAGCGCTCTACGAGCAGTACTTC. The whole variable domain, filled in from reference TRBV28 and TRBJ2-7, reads DVKVTQSSRYLVKRTGEKVFLECVQDMDHENMFWYRQDPGLGLRLIYFSYDVKMKEKGDIPEGYSVSREKKERFSLILESASTNQTSMYLCASSHATGLALYEQYFGPGTRLTVT.

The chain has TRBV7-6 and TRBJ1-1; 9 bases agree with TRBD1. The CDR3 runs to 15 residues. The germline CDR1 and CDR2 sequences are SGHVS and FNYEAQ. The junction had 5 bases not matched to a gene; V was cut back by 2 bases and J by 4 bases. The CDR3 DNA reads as TGTGCCAGCAGCTTAACGGGACAGGGAACCACTGAAGCTTTCTTT. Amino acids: CASSLTGQGTTEAFF.

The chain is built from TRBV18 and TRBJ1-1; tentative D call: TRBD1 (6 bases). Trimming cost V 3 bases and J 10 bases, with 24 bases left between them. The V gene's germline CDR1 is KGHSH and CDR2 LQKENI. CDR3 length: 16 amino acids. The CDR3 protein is CASSPQGHLAQVGAFF. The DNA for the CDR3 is TGTGCCAGCTCACCGCAGGGACACCTGGCCCAGGTCGGAGCTTTCTTT. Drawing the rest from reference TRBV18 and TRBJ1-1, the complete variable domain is NAGVMQNPRHLVRRRGQEARLRCSPMKGHSHVYWYRQLPEEGLKFMVYLQKENIIDESGMPKERFSAEFPKEGPSILRIQQVVRGDSAAYFCASSPQGHLAQVGAFFGQGTRLTVV.